The present TCR beta chain was sequenced within a study of shared clonotypes between healthy human individuals. Germline V gives CDR1 PRHDT, CDR2 FYEKMQ (reference sequence). The CDR3 sequence is 14 residues long. Trimming left V 3 bases short and J 4 bases short, with 11 bases between. The method was immunoSEQ multiplex PCR; TCRdb's version includes in-frame clones alone and lacks a portion of them. The profile covers roughly 770,000 clones, with 96% appearing a single time and about 0.21% taken by the ten largest. CD45RO-negative CD8 cells positively selected for CCR7 made up the naive population, which excluded terminally differentiated effector memory CD45RA+ cells.

The source material was naive CD8+ T cells sorted from blood. The TCR sequence derives from a young man in good health. The chain is built from TRBV13 and TRBJ2-3; maybe TRBD2 (6 bases). The CDR3 region is CASSFRLDSDTQYF. DNA of the CDR3: TGTGCCAGCAGCTTCCGACTAGACTCAGATACGCAGTATTTT.